A single sample gave rise to the 24 T cell receptor beta chains below, sequenced in a study of T-cell memory formation after mild COVID-19. A single record per CDR3 protein comes from TCRdb applying MiXCR to the 5' RACE reads. The table includes 400,000 to 500,000 distinct CDR3 sequences, 24% detected once. The sample was PBMCs or a T cell subset sorted from them (not recorded which). The receptor set was obtained from an adult woman who had mild COVID-19 (a few samples of this study predate the infection). Cell type and time point are not known.

The genes are TRBV7-9 and TRBJ2-1, with D unresolved. V gave up 5 bases and J gave up 2 bases, with 4 bases separating them. The CDR3 is 12 amino acids. From germline, CDR1 is SEHNR and CDR2 FQNEAQ (reference sequence). CDR3 sequence reads: CASSRTYNEQFF. CDR3 coding DNA: TGTGCCAGCAGCCGGACCTACAATGAGCAGTTCTTC. The variable domain in full, completed from reference TRBV7-9 and TRBJ2-1, reads DTGVSQNPRHKITKRGQNVTFRCDPISEHNRLYWYRQTLGQGPEFLTYFQNEAQLEKSRLLSDRFSAERPKGSFSTLEIQRTEQGDSAMYLCASSRTYNEQFFGPGTRLTVL.

The chain employs TRBV10-3 and TRBJ2-7; D is ambiguous. The CDR3 contains 14 residues. The V gene lost 4 bases and the J gene lost 3 bases, with 13 bases spanning the gap. Germline V lookup: CDR1 ENHRY, CDR2 SYGVKD. The CDR3 DNA reads as TGTGCCATCAGTGGCGCTGGGAAGCTCTACGAGCAGTACTTC. Translating it yields CAISGAGKLYEQYF.

This clonotype was observed a few times. V is TRBV7-3 and J is TRBJ2-1; 16 nucleotides align to TRBD2. The trim removed 8 bases at V and 7 bases at J, leaving 2 bases unmatched. The CDR3 is made up of 14 amino acids. The germline gives CDR1 SGHTA, CDR2 FQGTGA. The CDR3: CASGTSGGVNEQFF. The CDR3 DNA is TGTGCCAGCGGGACTAGCGGGGGGGTAAATGAGCAGTTCTTC.

This chain joins TRBV5-1 and TRBJ2-7; either TRBD1 or TRBD2 may fit D (6 bases each). The length of the CDR3 is 15 residues. V lost 0 bases and J 6 bases, leaving 16 bases between the germline ends. Per germline, CDR1 SGHRS and CDR2 YFSETQ. CDR3 in DNA: TGCGCCAGCAGCTTGGCCTCGGGGGCATTGACCGAGCAGTACTTC. It encodes CASSLASGALTEQYF.

This clonotype has a handful of counts. The V gene is TRBV10-3, the J gene TRBJ1-6; perhaps TRBD1 as D (5 bases). The CDR3 totals 13 residues. V was cut by 7 bases and J by 7 bases, with 11 bases left in between. CDR1 and CDR2 from the germline V gene are ENHRY and SYGVKD. In DNA, the CDR3 is TGTGCCATCATGCAGGGCCCCAATTCACCCCTCCACTTT. Translating gives CAIMQGPNSPLHF.

This clonotype was observed a handful of times. The chain combines TRBV6-5 with TRBJ2-2, with D tentatively TRBD1 (6 bases). The CDR3 runs 15 residues. V gave up 8 bases and J gave up 2 bases, with 15 bases separating them. CDR1 is MNHEY, CDR2 SVGAGI, per germline. The CDR3 DNA is TGTGCCAGCCACCCTGGGACATTCAACACCGGGGAGCTGTTTTTT. As protein: CASHPGTFNTGELFF.

The chain recombines TRBV5-1 with TRBJ1-2; TRBD1 aligns across 8 bases. V lost 6 bases to trimming and J lost 7 bases; unmatched junction nucleotides: 17. This CDR3 is built from 16 residues. CDR1 and CDR2 (germline): SGHRS, YFSETQ. In DNA form, the CDR3 reads TGCGCCAGCAACAGGGGAGGGGACAGGCCTTATGGTGGCTACACCTTC. Protein: CASNRGGDRPYGGYTF.

V and J are TRBV5-4 and TRBJ2-1; TRBD2 aligns across 9 bases. Germline V gene data show CDR1 as SGHNT and CDR2 as YYREEE (reference sequence). The CDR3 spans 13 residues. The V and J ends lost 5 bases and 9 bases, in that order; junction bases with no gene match: 6. CDR3 nucleotides: TGTGCCAGCAGTTTAGCGGGAGCTGGTGAGCAGTTCTTC. Translating gives CASSLAGAGEQFF.

The chain links TRBV6-1 to TRBJ1-5; D remains ambiguous. V was trimmed by 3 bases and J by 0 bases, leaving 3 bases between them. The CDR3 runs to 13 residues. Per the germline V gene, CDR1 is MNHNS and CDR2 is SASEGT. The CDR3 here is CASSDISNQPQHF. As DNA, the CDR3 is TGTGCCAGCAGTGATATTAGCAATCAGCCCCAGCATTTT.

The chain recombines TRBV9 with TRBJ2-4; D possibly matches TRBD1 or TRBD2 (5 bases each). Germline V lookup: CDR1 SGDLS, CDR2 YYNGEE. V lost 4 bases and J lost 6, with 11 bases in between. CDR3 length equals 13 residues. CDR3 protein: CASSPRDGNIQYF. DNA of the CDR3: TGTGCCAGCAGCCCCCGGGACGGAAACATTCAGTACTTC.

This chain connects TRBV30 to TRBJ2-3, with 12 bases aligning to TRBD2. Unmatched junction bases numbered 6, after V lost 5 bases and J lost 6 bases. Germline lookup yields CDR1 GTSNPN and CDR2 SVGIG (reference sequence). The length of the CDR3 is 14 residues. The CDR3 region has the DNA TGTGCCTGGTCTAGCGGGAGGGGGAGTGATACGCAGTATTTT. Its protein is CAWSSGRGSDTQYF.

The chain is built from TRBV10-3 and TRBJ2-3; the match to TRBD2 covers 11 bases. The trim removed 10 bases at V and 0 bases at J, leaving 12 bases unmatched. This CDR3 spans 17 amino acids. Germline values: CDR1 ENHRY, CDR2 SYGVKD. The DNA of the CDR3 is TGTGCCACCGCGCGACTAGCGGGGACGACTAGCACAGATACGCAGTATTTT. Translating gives CATARLAGTTSTDTQYF.

As to this clonotype: The junction does not match germline at one end; this may be a read error. V is TRBV7-7 and J is TRBJ2-1, with TRBD2 as a possible D gene (6 bases). The CDR3 has 14 amino acids. The V gene's germline CDR1 is SSHAT and CDR2 FNYEAQ (reference sequence). The CDR3, as DNA: TGTGCTAGCAGCCTGGGGACTTTAGACAATGAGCAGTTCTTC. Its protein product is CASSLGTLDNEQFF.

The V call is TRBV29-1, the J call TRBJ2-7; 9 positions agree with TRBD1. CDR3 length: 15 amino acids. After removal of 6 bases from V and 6 bases from J, the junction contained 15 bases not matched to a gene. Germline lookup yields CDR1 SQVTM and CDR2 ANQGSEA. Here the CDR3 DNA reads TGCAGCGTAGCTTTAGGGACAGGGATTAAGGCCGAGCAGTACTTC. Translated: CSVALGTGIKAEQYF.

This clonotype was found a few times. The rearrangement joins TRBV11-2 to TRBJ2-5; 11 bases align to TRBD2. Trimming at V came to 4 bases and at J to 4 bases, leaving 5 bases not matched to a gene. This CDR3 is built from 15 residues. Looked up from germline, CDR1 is SGHAT and CDR2 is FQNNGV. The DNA of the CDR3 is TGTGCCAGCAGCTACCCTCTAGCGGGGGGAGAGACCCAGTACTTC. Protein product: CASSYPLAGGETQYF.

The chain couples TRBV6-5 to TRBJ1-4; D gene unclear. The ends were cut back, 7 bases at V and 4 bases at J, with 13 bases in the middle. Germline CDR1 is MNHEY and CDR2 is SVGAGI. The CDR3 sequence is 14 residues long. CDR3 loop: CASTASSLNEKLFF. Written as DNA, the CDR3 is TGTGCCAGCACGGCGAGCAGCCTTAATGAAAAACTGTTTTTT.

About this clonotype: The junction departs from germline at one end; a sequencing error may be responsible. V usage is TRBV6-5 and J usage is TRBJ1-2, with 10 bases identical to TRBD1. The length of the CDR3 is 15 residues. Germline CDR1 is MNHEY and CDR2 is SVGAGI. CDR3 bases: TGTGCCAGCAGTCTTTCATCCGGGACAGGGGTTCTAGTATACTTC. It specifies CASSLSSGTGVLVYF.

This clonotype occurred a few times. V is TRBV5-1 and J is TRBJ2-7; D could derive from TRBD1 or TRBD2 (5 bases each). The CDR3 length is 13 residues. Germline V gives CDR1 SGHRS, CDR2 YFSETQ. V shed 5 bases and J shed 5 bases, with 14 bases lying between them. The CDR3 DNA is TGCGCCAGCAGTACCGGGACGCCGGACGAGCAGTACTTC. As protein: CASSTGTPDEQYF.

V and J are TRBV24-1 and TRBJ2-5; D gene unclear. Trimming removed 4 bases from V and 7 bases from J, with 15 bases in between. CDR1 is KGHDR and CDR2 is SFDVKD in the germline V gene. The CDR3 is 14 amino acids. CDR3 in DNA: TGTGCCACCAGTGAGGACGGACCCCGGGTGACCCAGTACTTC. It yields the protein CATSEDGPRVTQYF.

This clonotype came up once. J is TRBJ1-6 and V is TRBV3-1; D is unclear. Germline CDR1 is LGHDT and CDR2 is YNNKEL (reference sequence). The CDR3 has 15 residues. V gave up 0 bases and J gave up 6 bases, with 9 bases separating them. The CDR3: CASSQDEFANSPLHF. The CDR3 nucleotides are TGTGCCAGCAGCCAAGATGAGTTTGCTAATTCACCCCTCCACTTT.

CDR3 in amino acids: CASSLGVRAIEKLFF. The CDR3, as DNA: TGTGCCAGCAGCTTAGGCGTCAGGGCTATTGAAAAACTGTTTTTT. This chain joins TRBV7-8 and TRBJ1-4, with D tentatively TRBD1 (5 bases). Trimming cost V 1 base and J 7 bases, with 13 bases left between them. Germline loops: CDR1 SGHVS, CDR2 FQNEAQ. The CDR3 is 15 residues long. Together with reference TRBV7-8 and TRBJ1-4, the CDR3 gives the full variable domain: GAGVSQSPRYKVAKRGQDVALRCDPISGHVSLFWYQQALGQGPEFLTYFQNEAQLDKSGLPSDRFFAERPEGSVSTLKIQRTQQEDSAVYLCASSLGVRAIEKLFFGSGTQLSVL.

Details on this clonotype: Mismatch with germline at one junction end may stem from a read error. The gene calls are TRBV11-2 and TRBJ2-5; D might be TRBD1 (6 bases). CDR3 size: 13 residues. CDR1 is SGHAT, CDR2 FQNNGV, per germline. In DNA form, the CDR3 reads TGTGCCATCAGCTTATCAGGGGAAGAGACCCAGTACTTC. Encoded protein: CAISLSGEETQYF. The variable domain in full, with the rest retrieved from reference TRBV11-2 and TRBJ2-5, is EAGVAQSPRYKIIEKRQSVAFWCNPISGHATLYWYQQILGQGPKLLIQFQNNGVVDDSQLPKDRFSAERLKGVDSTLKIQPAKLEDSAVYLCAISLSGEETQYFGPGTRLLVL.

This clonotype was picked up a small number of times. V usage is TRBV7-3 and J usage is TRBJ2-1; 8 bases are shared with TRBD1. The CDR3 extends over 15 amino acids. The ends lost 1 base at V and 11 bases at J; junction bases unmatched: 10. CDR1 and CDR2 (germline): SGHTA, FQGTGA. CDR3: CASSLSGQGPSQQFF. CDR3 bases: TGTGCCAGCAGCTTAAGCGGACAGGGCCCTTCTCAGCAGTTCTTC. Using reference TRBV7-3 and TRBJ2-1 for the parts outside the CDR3, the full variable domain is GAGVSQTPSNKVTEKGKYVELRCDPISGHTALYWYRQSLGQGPEFLIYFQGTGAADDSGLPNDRFFAVRPEGSVSTLKIQRTERGDSAVYLCASSLSGQGPSQQFFGPGTRLTVL.

The gene calls are TRBV4-2 and TRBJ2-3; 8 nucleotides line up with TRBD1. This CDR3 is built from 16 residues. The V gene's germline CDR1 is LGHNA and CDR2 YNFKEQ. V shed 3 bases and J 0 bases; nucleotides not matched to a gene: 5. CDR3 region: CASSQGQAPSTDTQYF. The CDR3 DNA reads as TGTGCCAGCAGCCAGGGACAGGCCCCTAGCACAGATACGCAGTATTTT.